This T cell receptor (beta chain) was captured by sequencing in a study of Graves' ophthalmopathy and Graves' hyperthyroidism. The study's findings and limits: Cross-validated, the 13-signature model showed 87.88%/81.08% sensitivity/specificity, and 80%/75% in the test set.

Among the exclusions were patients with other autoimmune diseases, uncontrolled infections, pregnancy or lactation. A diagnosis was made from clinical symptoms together with serum thyroxine, TRAb, thyroid ultrasound and orbital computed tomography. CDR1 is WSHSY and CDR2 is SAAADI in the germline V gene. There are 12 residues in the CDR3. Germline trimming cut 4 bases from V and 7 bases from J; bases unmatched to any gene: 3. This clonotype showed up many times. Its target is not known. Beta-chain TCR CDR3 regions were amplified from RNA transcripts. Second-round multiplex PCR came after first-round RT-PCR with HTBI primers. TCRdb fed the multiplex PCR reads into MiXCR, producing one record per CDR3 protein. There are roughly 700,000 distinct CDR3 sequences in the sample; roughly 40% occur only once, and roughly 46% lies in the top ten.

The V gene is TRBV10-2, the J gene TRBJ2-5; 7 bases map to TRBD1. The sequencing input was peripheral blood. The receptor was isolated from an adult man with Graves' ophthalmopathy. The CDR3 sequence is CASSGQGGTQYF. In DNA form, the CDR3 reads TGCGCCAGCAGTGGACAGGGTGGGACCCAGTACTTC.